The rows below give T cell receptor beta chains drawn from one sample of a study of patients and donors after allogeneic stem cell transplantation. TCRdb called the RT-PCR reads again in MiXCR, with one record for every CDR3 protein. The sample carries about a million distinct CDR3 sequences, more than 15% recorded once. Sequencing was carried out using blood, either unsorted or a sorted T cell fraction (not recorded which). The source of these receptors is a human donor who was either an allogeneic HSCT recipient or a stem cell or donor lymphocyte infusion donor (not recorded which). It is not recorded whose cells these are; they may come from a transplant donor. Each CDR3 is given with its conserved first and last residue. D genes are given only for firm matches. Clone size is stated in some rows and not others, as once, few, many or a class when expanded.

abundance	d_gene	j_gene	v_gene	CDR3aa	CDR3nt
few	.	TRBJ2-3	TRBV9	CASSVIGRTSTDTQYF	TGTGCCAGCAGCGTAATAGGGAGAACTAGCACAGATACGCAGTATTTT
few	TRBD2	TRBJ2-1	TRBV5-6	CASSLVGGTSQFF	TGTGCCAGCAGCTTGGTAGGGGGGACTAGCCAGTTCTTC
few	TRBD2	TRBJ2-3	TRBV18	CASSPVAGVTDTQYF	TGTGCCAGCTCACCCGTAGCGGGGGTCACAGATACGCAGTATTTT
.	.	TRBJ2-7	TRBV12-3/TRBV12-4	CASSFDAGIYEQYF	TGTGCCAGCAGTTTCGACGCGGGAATCTACGAGCAGTACTTC
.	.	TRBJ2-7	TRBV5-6	CASSFWGPYEQYF	TGTGCCAGCAGCTTTTGGGGGCCGTACGAGCAGTACTTC
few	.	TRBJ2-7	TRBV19	CASRRKGVDDSYEQYF	TGTGCCAGTAGGAGAAAAGGAGTGGACGACTCCTACGAGCAGTACTTC
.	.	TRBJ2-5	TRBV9	CASSEALEQKQETQYF	TGTGCCAGCAGCGAAGCCCTGGAACAAAAACAAGAGACCCAGTACTTC
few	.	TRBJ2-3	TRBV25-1	CASTPWGGLTDTQYF	TGTGCCAGCACTCCCTGGGGGGGGCTCACAGATACGCAGTATTTT
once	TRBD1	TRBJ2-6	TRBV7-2	CASSPTQGPREANVLTF	TGTGCCAGCAGCCCAACACAGGGGCCCCGCGAGGCCAACGTCCTGACTTTC
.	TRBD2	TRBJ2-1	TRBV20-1	CSAYRGGVSYNEQFF	TGCAGTGCTTACCGGGGGGGCGTCTCCTACAATGAGCAGTTCTTC
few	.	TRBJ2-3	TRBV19	CASSIAATNTQYF	TGTGCCAGTAGTATAGCCGCCACGAATACGCAGTATTTT
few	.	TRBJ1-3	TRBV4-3	CASRQDPSSGNTIYF	TGCGCCAGCCGCCAAGATCCCAGCTCTGGAAACACCATATATTTT
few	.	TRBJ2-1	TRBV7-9	CASSLNLGRHNEQFF	TGTGCCAGCAGCTTAAACCTCGGCAGGCACAATGAGCAGTTCTTC
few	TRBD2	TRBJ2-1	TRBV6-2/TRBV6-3	CASSYQRTSGGGVEQFF	TGTGCCAGCAGTTACCAGAGGACTAGCGGGGGAGGAGTGGAGCAGTTCTTC
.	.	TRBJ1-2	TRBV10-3	CAINRQAANYGYTF	TGTGCCATCAACCGACAGGCGGCTAACTATGGCTACACCTTC
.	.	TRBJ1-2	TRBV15	CATSRDLEGAGGYTF	TGTGCCACCAGCAGAGATCTTGAGGGAGCGGGAGGCTACACCTTC
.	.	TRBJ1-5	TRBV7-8	CASSLGSSYRETHQPQHF	TGTGCCAGCAGCTTAGGGTCATCCTACAGGGAAACTCATCAGCCCCAGCATTTT
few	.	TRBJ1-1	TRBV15	CATSRRPGDTEAFF	TGTGCCACCAGCAGACGCCCTGGGGACACTGAAGCTTTCTTT
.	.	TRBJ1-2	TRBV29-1	CSIDSNYGYTF	TGCAGCATCGACAGTAACTATGGCTACACCTTC
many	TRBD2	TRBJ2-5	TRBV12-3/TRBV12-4	CASSLGGGAETQYF	TGTGCCAGCAGTTTAGGCGGGGGGGCGGAGACCCAGTACTTC
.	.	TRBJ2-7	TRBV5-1	CASSPGPSSSYEQYF	TGCGCCAGCAGCCCTGGACCTTCGAGCTCCTACGAGCAGTACTTC
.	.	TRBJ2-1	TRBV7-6	CASSLDQGLANADEQFF	TGTGCCAGCAGCTTAGACCAGGGGCTAGCCAATGCGGATGAGCAGTTCTTC
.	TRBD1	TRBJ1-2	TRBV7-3	CASSLTAAGQGDGYTF	TGTGCCAGCAGCTTAACTGCCGCTGGACAGGGGGACGGCTACACCTTC
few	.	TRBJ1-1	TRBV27	CASSLRSPLLAFF	TGTGCCAGCAGCCTTAGGAGTCCTCTCCTAGCTTTCTTT